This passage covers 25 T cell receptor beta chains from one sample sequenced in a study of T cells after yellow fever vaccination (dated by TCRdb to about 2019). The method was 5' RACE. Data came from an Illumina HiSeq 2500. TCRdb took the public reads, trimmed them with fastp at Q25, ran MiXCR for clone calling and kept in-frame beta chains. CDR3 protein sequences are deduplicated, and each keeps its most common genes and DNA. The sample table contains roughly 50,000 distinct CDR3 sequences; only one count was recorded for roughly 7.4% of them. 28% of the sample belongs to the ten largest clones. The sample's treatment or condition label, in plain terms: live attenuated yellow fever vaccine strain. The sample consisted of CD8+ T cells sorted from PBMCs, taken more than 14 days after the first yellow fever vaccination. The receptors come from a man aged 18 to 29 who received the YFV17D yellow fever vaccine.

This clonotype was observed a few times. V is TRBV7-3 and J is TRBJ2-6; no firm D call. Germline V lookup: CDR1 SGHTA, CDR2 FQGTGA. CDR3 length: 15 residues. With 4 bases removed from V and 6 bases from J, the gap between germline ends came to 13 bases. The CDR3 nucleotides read TGTGCCAGCAGCTCGGACGCGGACGTGGCCAACGTCCTGACTTTC. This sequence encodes CASSSDADVANVLTF.

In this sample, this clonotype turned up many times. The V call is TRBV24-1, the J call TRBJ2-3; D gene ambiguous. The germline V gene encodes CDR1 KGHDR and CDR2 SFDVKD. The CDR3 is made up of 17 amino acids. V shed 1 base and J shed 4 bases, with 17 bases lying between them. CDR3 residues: CATSDFPEGPSADTQYF. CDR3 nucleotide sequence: TGTGCCACCAGTGATTTTCCGGAAGGGCCAAGCGCAGATACGCAGTATTTT.

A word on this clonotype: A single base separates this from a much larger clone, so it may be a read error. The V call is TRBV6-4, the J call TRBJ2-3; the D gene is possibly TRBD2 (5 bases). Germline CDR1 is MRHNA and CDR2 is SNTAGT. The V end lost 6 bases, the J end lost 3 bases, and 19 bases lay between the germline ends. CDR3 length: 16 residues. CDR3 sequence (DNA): TGTGCCAGCAGCAGTGGGGAGACTGGGCCGACAGATACGCAGTATTTT. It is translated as CASSSGETGPTDTQYF.

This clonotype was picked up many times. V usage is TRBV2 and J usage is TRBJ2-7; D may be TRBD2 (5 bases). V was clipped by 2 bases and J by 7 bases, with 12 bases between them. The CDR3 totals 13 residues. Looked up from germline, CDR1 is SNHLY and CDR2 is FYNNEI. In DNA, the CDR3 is TGTGCCAGCAGTGAAAACGAGGGCCGGGAGCAGTACTTC. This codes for CASSENEGREQYF.

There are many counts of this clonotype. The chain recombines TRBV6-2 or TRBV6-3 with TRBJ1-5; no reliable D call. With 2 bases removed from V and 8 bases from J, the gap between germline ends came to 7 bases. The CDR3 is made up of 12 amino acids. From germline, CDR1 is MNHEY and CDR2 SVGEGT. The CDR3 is CASSYERKPQHF. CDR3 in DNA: TGTGCCAGCAGTTACGAACGTAAGCCCCAGCATTTT.

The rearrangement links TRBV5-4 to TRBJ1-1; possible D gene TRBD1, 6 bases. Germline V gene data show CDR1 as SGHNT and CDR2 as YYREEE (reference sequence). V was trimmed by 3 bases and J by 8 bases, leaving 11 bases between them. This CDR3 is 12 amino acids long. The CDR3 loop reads CASSYTGTEAFF. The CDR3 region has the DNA TGTGCCAGCAGCTACACAGGGACGGAAGCTTTCTTT.

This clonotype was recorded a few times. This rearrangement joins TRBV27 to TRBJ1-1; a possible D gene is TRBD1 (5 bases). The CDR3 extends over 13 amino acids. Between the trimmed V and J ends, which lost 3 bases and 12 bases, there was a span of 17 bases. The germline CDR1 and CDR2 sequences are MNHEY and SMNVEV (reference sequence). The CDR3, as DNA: TGTGCCAGCAGTTTTATTAAGGGGCAGTGGCCTTTCTTT. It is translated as CASSFIKGQWPFF.

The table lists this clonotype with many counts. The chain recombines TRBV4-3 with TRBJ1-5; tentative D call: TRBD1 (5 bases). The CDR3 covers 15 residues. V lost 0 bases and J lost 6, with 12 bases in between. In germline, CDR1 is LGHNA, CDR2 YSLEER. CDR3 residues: CASSQDTRAGQPQHF. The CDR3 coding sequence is TGCGCCAGCAGCCAAGATACCAGGGCTGGTCAGCCCCAGCATTTT.

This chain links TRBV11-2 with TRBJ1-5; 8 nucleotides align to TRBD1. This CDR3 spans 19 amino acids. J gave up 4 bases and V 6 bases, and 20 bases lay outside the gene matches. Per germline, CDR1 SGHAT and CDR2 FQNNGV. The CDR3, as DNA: TGTGCCAGCAGTCAGCCACATCGGACAGGGTATTTGGGAAATCAGCCCCAGCATTTT. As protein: CASSQPHRTGYLGNQPQHF.

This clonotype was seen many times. The CDR3 here is CASSRTGKQVDNTEAFF. The CDR3 bases are TGTGCCAGCAGCCGGACAGGGAAGCAGGTCGACAACACTGAAGCTTTCTTT. This chain connects TRBV7-9 to TRBJ1-1; 8 bases match TRBD1. CDR3 length: 17 residues. Trimming took 5 bases from V and 2 from J; bases not matched to a gene: 13. Germline V gene sequence: CDR1 SEHNR, CDR2 FQNEAQ (reference sequence).

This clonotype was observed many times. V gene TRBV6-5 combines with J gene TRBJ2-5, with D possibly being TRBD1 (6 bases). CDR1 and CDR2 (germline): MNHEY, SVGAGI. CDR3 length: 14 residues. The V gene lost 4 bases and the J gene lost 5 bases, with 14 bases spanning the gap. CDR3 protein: CASSLQGVEETQYF. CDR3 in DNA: TGTGCCAGCAGTTTACAGGGCGTTGAGGAGACCCAGTACTTC.

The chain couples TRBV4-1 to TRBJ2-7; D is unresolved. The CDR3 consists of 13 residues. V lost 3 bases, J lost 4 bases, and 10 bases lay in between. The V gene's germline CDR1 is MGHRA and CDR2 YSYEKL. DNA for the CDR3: TGCGCCAGCAGCCACAGCATTTCGTACGAGCAGTACTTC. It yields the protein CASSHSISYEQYF.

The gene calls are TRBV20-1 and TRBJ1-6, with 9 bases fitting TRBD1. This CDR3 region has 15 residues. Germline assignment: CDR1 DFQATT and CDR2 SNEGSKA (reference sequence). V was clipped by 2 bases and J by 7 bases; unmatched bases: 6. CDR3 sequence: CSARNRDRANSPLHF. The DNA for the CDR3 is TGCAGTGCTAGAAACCGGGACAGGGCCAATTCACCCCTCCACTTT.

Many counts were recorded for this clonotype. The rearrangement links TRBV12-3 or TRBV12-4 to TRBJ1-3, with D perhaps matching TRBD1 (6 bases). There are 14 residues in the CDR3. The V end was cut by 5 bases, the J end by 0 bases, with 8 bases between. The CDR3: CASSPGDSGNTIYF. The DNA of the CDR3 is TGTGCCAGCAGTCCAGGGGACTCTGGAAACACCATATATTTT.

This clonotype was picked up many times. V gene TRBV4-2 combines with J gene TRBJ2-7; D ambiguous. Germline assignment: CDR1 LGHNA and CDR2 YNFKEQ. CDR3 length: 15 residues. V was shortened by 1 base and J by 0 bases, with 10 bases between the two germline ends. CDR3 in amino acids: CASSQGATFSYEQYF. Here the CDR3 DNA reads TGTGCCAGCAGCCAAGGGGCTACGTTCTCCTACGAGCAGTACTTC.

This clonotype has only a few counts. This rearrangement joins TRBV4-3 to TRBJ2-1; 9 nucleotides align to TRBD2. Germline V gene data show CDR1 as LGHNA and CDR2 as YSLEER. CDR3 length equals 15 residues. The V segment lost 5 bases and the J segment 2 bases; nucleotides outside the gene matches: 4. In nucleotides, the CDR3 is TGCGCCAGCAGCGACGTAGCGGGGGCCTACAATGAGCAGTTCTTC. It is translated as CASSDVAGAYNEQFF.

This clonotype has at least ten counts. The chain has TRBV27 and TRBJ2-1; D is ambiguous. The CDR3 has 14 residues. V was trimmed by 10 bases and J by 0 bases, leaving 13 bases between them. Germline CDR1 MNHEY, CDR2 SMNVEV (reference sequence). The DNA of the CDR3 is TGTGCCACCTGGGATTCGGGCTCCTACAATGAGCAGTTCTTC. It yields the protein CATWDSGSYNEQFF.

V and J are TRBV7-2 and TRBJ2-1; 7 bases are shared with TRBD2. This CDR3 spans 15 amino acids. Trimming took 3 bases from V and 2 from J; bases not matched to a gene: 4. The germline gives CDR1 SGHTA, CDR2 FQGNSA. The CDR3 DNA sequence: TGTGCCAGCAGCTTTTATGGGGGGGCCTACAATGAGCAGTTCTTC. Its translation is CASSFYGGAYNEQFF.

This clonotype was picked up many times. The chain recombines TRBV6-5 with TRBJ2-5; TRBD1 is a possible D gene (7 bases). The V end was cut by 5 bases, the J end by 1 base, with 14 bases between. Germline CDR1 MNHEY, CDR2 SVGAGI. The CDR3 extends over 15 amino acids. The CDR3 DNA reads TGTGCCAGCAGTCCTCGACAGGGAGGCCAAGAGACCCAGTACTTC. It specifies CASSPRQGGQETQYF.

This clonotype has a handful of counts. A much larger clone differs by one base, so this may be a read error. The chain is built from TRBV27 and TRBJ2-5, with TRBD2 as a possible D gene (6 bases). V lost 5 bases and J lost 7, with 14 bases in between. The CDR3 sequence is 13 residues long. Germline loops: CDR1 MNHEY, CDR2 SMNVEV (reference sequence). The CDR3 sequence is CASSRGYHGTQYF. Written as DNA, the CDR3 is TGTGCCAGCAGTCGGGGGTACCACGGGACCCAGTACTTC.

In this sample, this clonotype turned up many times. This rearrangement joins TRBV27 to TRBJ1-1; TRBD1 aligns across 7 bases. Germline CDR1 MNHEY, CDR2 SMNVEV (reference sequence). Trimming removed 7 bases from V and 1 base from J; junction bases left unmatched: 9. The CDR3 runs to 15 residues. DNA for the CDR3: TGTGCCAGCACGAAACAGGGGAGCCGGAACACTGAAGCTTTCTTT. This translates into CASTKQGSRNTEAFF.

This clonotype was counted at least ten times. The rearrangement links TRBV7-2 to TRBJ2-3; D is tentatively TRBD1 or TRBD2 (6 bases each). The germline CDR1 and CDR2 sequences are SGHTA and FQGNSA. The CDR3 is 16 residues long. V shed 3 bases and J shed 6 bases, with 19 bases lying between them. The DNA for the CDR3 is TGTGCCAGCAGCTTTTCGTGGGGGGCGGCGAGTGATACGCAGTATTTT. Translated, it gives CASSFSWGAASDTQYF.

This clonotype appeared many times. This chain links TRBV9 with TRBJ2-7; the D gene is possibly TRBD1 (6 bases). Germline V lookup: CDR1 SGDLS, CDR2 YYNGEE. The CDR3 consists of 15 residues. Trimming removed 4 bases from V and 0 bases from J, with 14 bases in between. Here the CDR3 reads CASSPTGTYSYEQYF. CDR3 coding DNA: TGTGCCAGCAGCCCGACCGGGACATACTCCTACGAGCAGTACTTC.

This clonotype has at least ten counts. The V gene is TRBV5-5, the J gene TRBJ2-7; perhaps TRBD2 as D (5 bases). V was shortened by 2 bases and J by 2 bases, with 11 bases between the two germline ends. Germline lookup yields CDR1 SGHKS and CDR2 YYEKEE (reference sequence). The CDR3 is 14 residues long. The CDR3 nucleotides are TGTGCCAGCAGCTTAGGCGGACTTACCTACGAGCAGTACGTC. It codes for CASSLGGLTYEQYV.

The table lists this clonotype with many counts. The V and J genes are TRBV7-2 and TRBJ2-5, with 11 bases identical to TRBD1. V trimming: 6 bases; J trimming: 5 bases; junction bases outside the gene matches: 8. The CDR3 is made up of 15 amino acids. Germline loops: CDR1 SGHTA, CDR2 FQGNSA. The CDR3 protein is CASRGQGEGWETQYF. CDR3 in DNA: TGTGCCAGCAGGGGACAGGGGGAGGGGTGGGAGACCCAGTACTTC.